The entry below describes one TCR beta chain. These data belong to a study of control samples from healthy donors and cancer patients. This CDR3 is 15 amino acids long. CDR1 is SGHRS, CDR2 YFSETQ, per germline. After removal of 4 bases from V and 1 base from J, the junction contained 8 bases not matched to a gene. Data came from immunoSEQ multiplex PCR; TCRdb stores just in-frame clones and leaves some out. This sample has around 140,000 clones, with approximately 91% found just once. The sequencing input was blood. This receptor was taken from a man aged 30 to 45 in good health. V usage is TRBV5-1 and J usage is TRBJ2-7; 7 nucleotides line up with TRBD1. DNA for the CDR3: TGCGCCAGCAGCGCTCAGCCGGGACAGTCCTACGAGCAGTACTTC. This encodes CASSAQPGQSYEQYF.